The clone carrying this T cell receptor beta chain was observed a few times. The CDR3 spans 16 residues. CDR1 and CDR2 from the germline V gene are SEHNR and FQNEAQ (reference sequence). V lost 5 bases and J lost 0, with 14 bases in between. Individual cDNA molecules were tagged with unique molecular identifiers. MiXCR, applied by TCRdb to the 5' RACE reads, yields one record per CDR3 protein. The table lists about 73,000 distinct CDR3 sequences, approximately 14% of them singletons. This specimen comes from a study of early T cells in non-severe SARS-CoV-2 infection. The rearrangement uses TRBV7-9 and TRBJ1-3, with D unresolved. This sequence originates from an adult who was a healthcare worker with PCR-confirmed SARS-CoV-2 infection or an uninfected control (not recorded which). Sequenced: whole blood. CDR3 in amino acids: CASSDDGKISGNTIYF. The CDR3 DNA reads TGTGCCAGCAGCGACGACGGCAAGATCTCTGGAAACACCATATATTTT.